A selection of T cell receptor beta chains follows, all from one sample in a study of Graves' ophthalmopathy and Graves' hyperthyroidism. TCRdb re-called the multiplex PCR reads through MiXCR, storing one row per CDR3 protein. Of roughly 400,000 distinct CDR3 sequences in the sample, about 16% are singletons; the top ten hold around 1.4%. The specimen sequenced was peripheral blood. The receptors here all came from a woman aged 18 to 35 with Graves' ophthalmopathy. The conserved cysteine and the conserved F or W are not part of the CDR3 here.

v_gene	j_gene	CDR3aa
TRBV15	TRBJ2-2	ATSRDSGVLTGELF
TRBV27	TRBJ1-2	ASAPQDRGLNYGYT
TRBV12-3/TRBV12-4	TRBJ2-7	ASTNSSPGQSSYEQY
TRBV6-5	TRBJ1-2	ASSYGTGGAGYGYT
TRBV6-2/TRBV6-3	TRBJ2-7	ASTALGTSGYEQY
TRBV6-1	TRBJ1-1	ASSEGAGKGNTEAF
TRBV7-9	TRBJ2-7	ASSQGQSRNEQY
TRBV11-2	TRBJ2-7	ASSLVGVDTYLAYEQY
TRBV5-5	TRBJ1-1	ASSLEGGWGNTEAF
TRBV12-3/TRBV12-4	TRBJ2-7	ASSPRTGGDEQY
TRBV6-5	TRBJ1-1	ASSYARTSVATEAF
TRBV6-2/TRBV6-3	TRBJ1-2	ASSLLRTGGYT
TRBV20-1	TRBJ2-6	SARGERKGGANVLT
TRBV20-1	TRBJ2-2	SARDPRAENTGELF
TRBV29-1	TRBJ2-7	SVAPGRHEQY
TRBV12-3/TRBV12-4	TRBJ1-2	ASSLDSQSPYGYT
TRBV12-3/TRBV12-4	TRBJ1-2	ASSPSGRNYGYT
TRBV6-5	TRBJ2-5	ASLRTSGVFLETQY
TRBV20-1	TRBJ2-5	SASDRSGAKETQY
TRBV12-3/TRBV12-4	TRBJ2-7	ASRRLGYEQY
TRBV7-2	TRBJ1-1	ASSLNRVVPPAF
TRBV7-2	TRBJ2-7	ASSLAASGGPFYEQY
TRBV2	TRBJ2-1	ASSVSGQFGHNEQF
TRBV2	TRBJ1-3	ASSGGRAGGNTIY
TRBV12-5	TRBJ1-1	ASGLSIMGGMRNTEAF
TRBV6-1	TRBJ1-5	ASSILGAFNRPQH
TRBV12-3/TRBV12-4	TRBJ2-2	ASSAGQGAGELF
TRBV6-4	TRBJ2-5	ASSEGLAGGQQETQY
TRBV29-1	TRBJ1-1	SSGGDTEAF
TRBV6-1	TRBJ1-2	ASSEAGTGLVYT
TRBV7-2	TRBJ1-1	ASNFRQGSAF
TRBV6-1	TRBJ2-5	ASSEAPLIETQY
TRBV6-5	TRBJ2-7	ASSYSNPGNYEQY
TRBV6-5	TRBJ1-1	ASSYSRGMNTEAF
TRBV6-1	TRBJ1-1	ASRDGTRYEAF
TRBV9	TRBJ1-2	ASSVHRALDYGYT
TRBV6-1	TRBJ2-7	ASSPAKRGTGLGQY
TRBV6-1	TRBJ1-6	ASSWTENSPLH
TRBV19	TRBJ2-2	ASRRDPNTGELF
TRBV6-1	TRBJ1-2	ASRTQGALYGYT
TRBV7-2	TRBJ2-5	ASSPRTGRGETQY
TRBV12-5	TRBJ1-2	ASGTGQGPFYYGYT
TRBV11-2	TRBJ1-2	ASSLDPNRGKSYGYT
TRBV30	TRBJ1-3	ACKTGGENTIY
TRBV4-2	TRBJ2-7	ASSHRTSNYEQY
TRBV5-1	TRBJ2-7	ASSPGLAGGPSPYEQY
TRBV20-1	TRBJ1-5	SARDANGTGFNQPQH
TRBV6-1	TRBJ2-2	ASSPAVGGLF
TRBV28	TRBJ2-7	ASSDHRGLPWEQY
TRBV12-3/TRBV12-4	TRBJ2-2	ASSLTTLNTGELF
TRBV6-5	TRBJ2-5	ASSYGTSGLYQETQY
TRBV11-2	TRBJ2-2	ASSFRQGFRNTGELF
TRBV24-1	TRBJ1-6	ATSGSGLPNSPLH
TRBV11-2	TRBJ2-5	ASSLGGTSGRSKTQY